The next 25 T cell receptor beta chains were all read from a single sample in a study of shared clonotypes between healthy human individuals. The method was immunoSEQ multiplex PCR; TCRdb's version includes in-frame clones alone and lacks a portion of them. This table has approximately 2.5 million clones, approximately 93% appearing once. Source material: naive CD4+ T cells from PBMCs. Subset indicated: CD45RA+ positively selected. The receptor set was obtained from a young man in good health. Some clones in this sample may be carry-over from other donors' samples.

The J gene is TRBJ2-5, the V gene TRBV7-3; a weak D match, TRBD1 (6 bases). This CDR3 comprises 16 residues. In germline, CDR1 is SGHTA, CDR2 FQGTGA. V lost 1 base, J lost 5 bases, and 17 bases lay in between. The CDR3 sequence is CASSLSGRGYSETQYF. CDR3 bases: TGTGCCAGCAGCTTAAGCGGCAGGGGCTATTCCGAGACCCAGTACTTC. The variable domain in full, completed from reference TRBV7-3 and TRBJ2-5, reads GAGVSQTPSNKVTEKGKYVELRCDPISGHTALYWYRQSLGQGPEFLIYFQGTGAADDSGLPNDRFFAVRPEGSVSTLKIQRTERGDSAVYLCASSLSGRGYSETQYFGPGTRLLVL.

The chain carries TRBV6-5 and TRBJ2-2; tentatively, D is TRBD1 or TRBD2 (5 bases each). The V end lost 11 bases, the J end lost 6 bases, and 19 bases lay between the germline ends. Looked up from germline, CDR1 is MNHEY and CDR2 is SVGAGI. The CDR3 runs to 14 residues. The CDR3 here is CAGRALGDAGELFF. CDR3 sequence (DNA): TGTGCCGGCCGGGCGTTGGGGGATGCCGGGGAGCTGTTTTTT.

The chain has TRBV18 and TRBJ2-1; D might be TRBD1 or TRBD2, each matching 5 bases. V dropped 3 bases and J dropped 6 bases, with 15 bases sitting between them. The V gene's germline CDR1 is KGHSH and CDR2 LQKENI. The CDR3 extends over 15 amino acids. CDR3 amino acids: CASSPKDGAGNEQFF. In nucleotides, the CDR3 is TGTGCCAGCTCACCCAAAGACGGGGCGGGCAATGAGCAGTTCTTC.

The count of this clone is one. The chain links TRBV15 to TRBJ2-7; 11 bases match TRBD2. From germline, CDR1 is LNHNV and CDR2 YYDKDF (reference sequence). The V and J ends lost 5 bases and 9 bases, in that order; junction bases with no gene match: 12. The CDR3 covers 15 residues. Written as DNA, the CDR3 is TGTGCCACCAGCCCCCGAGGGCTAGCGGGAGGCAGGCAGTACTTC. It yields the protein CATSPRGLAGGRQYF. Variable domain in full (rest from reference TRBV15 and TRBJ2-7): DAMVIQNPRYQVTQFGKPVTLSCSQTLNHNVMYWYQQKSSQAPKLLFHYYDKDFNNEADTPDNFQSRRPNTSFCFLDIRSPGLGDTAMYLCATSPRGLAGGRQYFGPGTRLTVT.

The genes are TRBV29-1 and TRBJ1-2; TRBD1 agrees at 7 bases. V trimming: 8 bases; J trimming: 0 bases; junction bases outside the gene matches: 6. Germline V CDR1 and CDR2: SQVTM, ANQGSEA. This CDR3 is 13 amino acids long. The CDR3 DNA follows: TGCAGCACCCGACAGGGCGCTAACTATGGCTACACCTTC. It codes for CSTRQGANYGYTF.

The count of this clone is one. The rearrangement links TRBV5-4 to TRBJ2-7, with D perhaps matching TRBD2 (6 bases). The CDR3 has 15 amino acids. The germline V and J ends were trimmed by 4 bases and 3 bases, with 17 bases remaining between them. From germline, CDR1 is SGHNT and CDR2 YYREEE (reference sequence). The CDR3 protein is CASSQTGTGDYEQYF. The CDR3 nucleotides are TGTGCCAGCAGCCAGACCGGGACTGGAGACTACGAGCAGTACTTC.

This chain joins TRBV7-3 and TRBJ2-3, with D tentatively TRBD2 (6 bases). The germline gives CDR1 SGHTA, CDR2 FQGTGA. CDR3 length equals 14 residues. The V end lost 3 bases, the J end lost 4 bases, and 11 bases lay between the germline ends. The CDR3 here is CASSFGGTADTQYF. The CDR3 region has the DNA TGTGCCAGCAGCTTCGGCGGGACCGCAGATACGCAGTATTTT.

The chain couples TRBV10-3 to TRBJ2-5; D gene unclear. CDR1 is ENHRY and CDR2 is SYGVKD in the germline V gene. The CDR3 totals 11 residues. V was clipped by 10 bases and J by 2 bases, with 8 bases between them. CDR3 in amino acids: CATGYQETQYF. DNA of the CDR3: TGTGCCACCGGGTATCAAGAGACCCAGTACTTC.

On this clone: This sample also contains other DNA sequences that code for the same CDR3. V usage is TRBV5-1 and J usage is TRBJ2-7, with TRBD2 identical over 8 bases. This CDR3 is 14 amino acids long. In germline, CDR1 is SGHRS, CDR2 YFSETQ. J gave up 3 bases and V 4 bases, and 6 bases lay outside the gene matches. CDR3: CASSLTSGNYEQYF. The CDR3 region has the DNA TGCGCCAGCAGCCTTACTAGCGGAAACTACGAGCAGTACTTC.

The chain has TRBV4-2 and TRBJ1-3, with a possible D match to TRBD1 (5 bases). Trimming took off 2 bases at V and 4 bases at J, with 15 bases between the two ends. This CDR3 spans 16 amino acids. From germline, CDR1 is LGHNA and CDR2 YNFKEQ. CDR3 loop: CASSQSGAGLGNTIYF. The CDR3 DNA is TGTGCCAGCAGCCAATCCGGGGCGGGACTAGGAAACACCATATATTTT.

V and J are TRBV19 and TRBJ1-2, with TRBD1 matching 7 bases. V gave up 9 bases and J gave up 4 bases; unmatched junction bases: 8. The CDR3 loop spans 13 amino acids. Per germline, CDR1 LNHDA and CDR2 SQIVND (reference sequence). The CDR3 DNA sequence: TGTGCCAGCCGGGACAGTGGTGTCTATGGCTACACCTTC. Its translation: CASRDSGVYGYTF. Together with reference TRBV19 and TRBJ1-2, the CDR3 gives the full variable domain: DGGITQSPKYLFRKEGQNVTLSCEQNLNHDAMYWYRQDPGQGLRLIYYSQIVNDFQKGDIAEGYSVSREKKESFPLTVTSAQKNPTAFYLCASRDSGVYGYTFGSGTRLTVV.

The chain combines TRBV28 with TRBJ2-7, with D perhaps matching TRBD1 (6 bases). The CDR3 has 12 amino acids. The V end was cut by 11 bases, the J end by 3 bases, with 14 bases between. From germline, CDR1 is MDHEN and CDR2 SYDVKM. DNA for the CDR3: TGTGCCTCAAGGGGGAATGGCTACGAGCAGTACTTC. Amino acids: CASRGNGYEQYF.

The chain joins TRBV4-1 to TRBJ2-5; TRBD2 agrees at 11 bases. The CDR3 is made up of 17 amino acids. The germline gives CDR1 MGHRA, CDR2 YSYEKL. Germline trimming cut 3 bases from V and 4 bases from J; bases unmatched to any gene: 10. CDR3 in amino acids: CASSQERLAGTRETQYF. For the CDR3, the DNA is TGCGCCAGCAGCCAGGAACGACTAGCGGGAACTCGAGAGACCCAGTACTTC.

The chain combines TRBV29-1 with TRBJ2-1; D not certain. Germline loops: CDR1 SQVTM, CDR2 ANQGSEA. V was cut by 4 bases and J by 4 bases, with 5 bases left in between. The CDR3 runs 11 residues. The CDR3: CSVVRYNEQFF. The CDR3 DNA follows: TGCAGCGTTGTGCGGTACAATGAGCAGTTCTTC.

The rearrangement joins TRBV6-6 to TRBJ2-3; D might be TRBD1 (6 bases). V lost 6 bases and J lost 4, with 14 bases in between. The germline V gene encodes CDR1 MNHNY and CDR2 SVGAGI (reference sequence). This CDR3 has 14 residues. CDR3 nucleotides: TGTGCCAGCAGCCTCGGACAGTATTCAGATACGCAGTATTTT. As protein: CASSLGQYSDTQYF.

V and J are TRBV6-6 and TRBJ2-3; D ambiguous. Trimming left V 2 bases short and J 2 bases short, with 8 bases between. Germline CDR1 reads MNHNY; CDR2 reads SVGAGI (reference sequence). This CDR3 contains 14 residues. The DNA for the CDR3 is TGTGCCAGCAGTTACGTGGTCTCCACAGATACGCAGTATTTT. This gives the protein CASSYVVSTDTQYF.

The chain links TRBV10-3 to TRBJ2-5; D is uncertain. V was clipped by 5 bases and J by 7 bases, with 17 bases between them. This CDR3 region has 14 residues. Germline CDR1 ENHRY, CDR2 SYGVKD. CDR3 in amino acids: CAISPGRPVGTQYF. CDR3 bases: TGTGCCATCAGTCCGGGCAGGCCCGTAGGGACCCAGTACTTC.

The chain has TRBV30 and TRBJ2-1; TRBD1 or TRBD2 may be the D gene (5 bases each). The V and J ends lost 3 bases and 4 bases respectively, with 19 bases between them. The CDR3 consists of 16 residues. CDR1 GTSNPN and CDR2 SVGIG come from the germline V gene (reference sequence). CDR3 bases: TGTGCCTGGAGCTATATTCGGGGACGGAGTTACAATGAGCAGTTCTTC. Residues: CAWSYIRGRSYNEQFF.

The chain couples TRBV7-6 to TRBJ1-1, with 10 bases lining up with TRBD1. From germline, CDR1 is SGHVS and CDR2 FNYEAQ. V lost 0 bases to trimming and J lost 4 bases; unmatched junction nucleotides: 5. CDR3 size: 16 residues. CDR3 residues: CASSLARQGAGTEAFF. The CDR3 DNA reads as TGTGCCAGCAGCTTAGCTAGACAGGGGGCGGGCACTGAAGCTTTCTTT.

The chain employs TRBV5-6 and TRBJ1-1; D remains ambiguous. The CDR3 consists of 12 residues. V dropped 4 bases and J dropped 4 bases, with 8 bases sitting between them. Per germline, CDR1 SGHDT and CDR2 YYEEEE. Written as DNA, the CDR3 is TGTGCCAGCAGCCGGGGTCCCACTGAAGCTTTCTTT. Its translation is CASSRGPTEAFF.

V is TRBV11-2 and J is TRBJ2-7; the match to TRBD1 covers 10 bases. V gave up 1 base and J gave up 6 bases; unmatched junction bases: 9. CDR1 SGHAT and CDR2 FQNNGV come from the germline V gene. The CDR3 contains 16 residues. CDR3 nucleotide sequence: TGTGCCAGCAGCTTAGGACTACCGGGACAGGGGACCGAGCAGTACTTC. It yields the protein CASSLGLPGQGTEQYF.

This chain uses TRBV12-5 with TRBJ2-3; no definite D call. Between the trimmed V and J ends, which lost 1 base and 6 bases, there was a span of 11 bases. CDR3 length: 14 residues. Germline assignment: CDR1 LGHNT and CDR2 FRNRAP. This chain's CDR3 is CASGLAETPDTQYF. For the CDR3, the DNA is TGTGCTAGTGGTTTGGCGGAGACACCCGATACGCAGTATTTT.

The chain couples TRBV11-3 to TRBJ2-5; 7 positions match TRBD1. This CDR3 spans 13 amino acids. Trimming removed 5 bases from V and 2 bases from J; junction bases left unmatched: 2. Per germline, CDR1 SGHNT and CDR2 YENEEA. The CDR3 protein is CASSGGQQETQYF. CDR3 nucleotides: TGTGCCAGCAGCGGGGGACAGCAAGAGACCCAGTACTTC.

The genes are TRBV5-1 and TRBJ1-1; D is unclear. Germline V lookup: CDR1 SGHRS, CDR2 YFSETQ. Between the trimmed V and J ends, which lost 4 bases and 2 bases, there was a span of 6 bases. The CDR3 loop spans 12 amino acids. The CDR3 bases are TGCGCCAGCAGCGTGGACAACACTGAAGCTTTCTTT. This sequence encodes CASSVDNTEAFF.

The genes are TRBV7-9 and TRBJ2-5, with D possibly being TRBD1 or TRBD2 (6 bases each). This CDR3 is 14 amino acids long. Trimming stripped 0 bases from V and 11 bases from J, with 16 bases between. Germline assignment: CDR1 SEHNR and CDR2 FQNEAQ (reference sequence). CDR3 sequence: CASSLALGGGKQYF. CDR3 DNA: TGTGCCAGCAGCTTAGCTCTTGGGGGCGGGAAGCAGTACTTC.